These T cell receptor beta chains were read from a single sample in a study of shared T cell receptors in the human thymus. Generated by immunoSEQ multiplex PCR, the TCRdb table keeps only in-frame clones and is missing some. The table records 700,000 or so clones, roughly 88% of them present only once. This sample also belongs to another study, concerning human thymus T cells.

The specimen sequenced was thymocytes. These receptors were collected from a girl in the first two years of life with a congenital heart defect. CDR3s include the opening cysteine and the closing phenylalanine or tryptophan. A D gene is named only where the DNA matches it firmly. Where a row states a size, it is once, few, many or the class of an expanded clone; other rows omit it.

j_call | clone_size | v_call | d_call | cdr3_nt | cdr3_aa
TRBJ1-6 | NA | TRBV7-9 | TRBD1 | TGTGCCAGCAGCTTAGCCCCGACAGGGGTGAATTCACCCCTCCACTTT | CASSLAPTGVNSPLHF
TRBJ1-5 | NA | TRBV19 | NA | TGTGCCAGTAGTATAGGATTTTGGCGTTTTTGGGGAGGCCATAGCAATCAGCCCCAGCATTTT | CASSIGFWRFWGGHSNQPQHF
TRBJ1-1 | NA | TRBV27 | NA | TGTGCCAGCAGTTCCCACGGTCCGCGTGTAATGAACACTGAAGCTTTCTTT | CASSSHGPRVMNTEAFF
TRBJ2-1 | NA | TRBV4-1 | NA | TGCGCCAGCAGCCAACCCAGTCGCCGCTTAGAGCGCAATGAGCAGTTCTTC | CASSQPSRRLERNEQFF
TRBJ2-1 | NA | TRBV5-1 | NA | TGCGCCAGCAGCTTAAGAAGGACTCGAGACAATGAGCAGTTCTTC | CASSLRRTRDNEQFF
TRBJ2-3 | NA | TRBV7-6 | NA | TGTGCCAGCAGCTTTTCACGGGGTTGGACAGATACGCAGTATTTT | CASSFSRGWTDTQYF
TRBJ2-3 | NA | TRBV7-2 | NA | TGTGCCAGCAGCTTAGCGGGGGTAGGGGACTCGCAGTATTTT | CASSLAGVGDSQYF
TRBJ1-4 | NA | TRBV4-1 | NA | TGCGCCAGCAGCCAAGATCTCAGCGGGGACGGAGGCGAAAAACTGTTTTTT | CASSQDLSGDGGEKLFF
TRBJ2-3 | NA | TRBV11-2 | TRBD2 | TGTGCCAGCAGCTCCCGACTAGCCTCGAGTACAGATACGCAGTATTTT | CASSSRLASSTDTQYF
TRBJ2-7 | NA | TRBV5-6 | NA | TGTGCCAGCAGCTTTGTGCAGTATCCGTACGAGCAGTACTTC | CASSFVQYPYEQYF
TRBJ2-7 | few | TRBV11-2 | NA | TGTGCCAGCAGCTTACTCGGGAAAGTGTTAAGCTCCTACGAGCAGTACTTC | CASSLLGKVLSSYEQYF
TRBJ2-1 | few | TRBV5-3 | TRBD2 | TGTGCCAGAAGCATTCTAGCGGGGGGGCCATTACACAATGAGCAGTTCTTC | CARSILAGGPLHNEQFF
TRBJ1-1 | NA | TRBV28 | NA | TGTGCCAGCAGTTTGAGACTCATGAACACTGAAGCTTTCTTT | CASSLRLMNTEAFF
TRBJ2-5 | NA | TRBV5-4 | NA | TGTGCCAGCAGCCTCACCGGGGGCCAAGAGACCCAGTACTTC | CASSLTGGQETQYF
TRBJ1-2 | NA | TRBV7-2 | NA | TGTGCCAGCAGCCCCCCCGGGCGGGGGAATTATGGCTACACCTTC | CASSPPGRGNYGYTF
TRBJ1-1 | NA | TRBV5-6 | NA | TGTGCCAGCAGCTTATTTACAGGGATTGAAGCTTTCTTT | CASSLFTGIEAFF
TRBJ1-1 | few | TRBV10-3 | NA | TGTGCCACCGCACAGGCATCGAACACTGAAGCTTTCTTT | CATAQASNTEAFF
TRBJ1-1 | once | TRBV23-1 | NA | TGCGCCAGCATAGCGACAGGTCTGGACACTGAAGCTTTCTTT | CASIATGLDTEAFF
TRBJ2-7 | once | TRBV18 | TRBD2 | TGTGCCAGAACCCAATTAATAGCGGGGGGGCCCTTGTACGAGCAGTACTTC | CARTQLIAGGPLYEQYF
TRBJ1-1 | NA | TRBV4-1 | NA | TGCGCCAGCAGCCGGCGGGGTTCAGGGATACTGAACACTGAAGCTTTCTTT | CASSRRGSGILNTEAFF
TRBJ1-1 | NA | TRBV5-1 | TRBD1 | TGCGCCAGCAGCGCCTTTGGTGGGACAGCTACTTCCATGAACACTGAAGCTTTCTTT | CASSAFGGTATSMNTEAFF
TRBJ1-2 | NA | TRBV20-1 | NA | TGCAGTGACACGTATGGCTACACCTTC | CSDTYGYTF
TRBJ1-1 | NA | TRBV6-1 | TRBD1 | TGTGCCAGTCGCCGGCAGGGGGACACTGAAGCTTTCTTT | CASRRQGDTEAFF
TRBJ1-1 | NA | TRBV19 | TRBD1 | TGTGCCAGTCATTCTAGCGGTGGGGACAGGTTATCCATGAACACTGAAGCTTTCTTT | CASHSSGGDRLSMNTEAFF
TRBJ2-7 | NA | TRBV7-2 | NA | TGTGCCAGCAGCCCAGACAGCGTCGGAGCGTACGAGCAGTACTTC | CASSPDSVGAYEQYF
TRBJ1-1 | NA | TRBV5-5 | NA | TGTGCCATCGGACGGACTATGAACACTGAAGCTTTCTTT | CAIGRTMNTEAFF
TRBJ1-2 | NA | TRBV5-6 | TRBD1 | TGTGCCAGCAGCTTGATCCGGGACAGGGGGCATGGCTACACCTTC | CASSLIRDRGHGYTF
TRBJ1-2 | NA | TRBV20-1 | NA | TGCAGTGCAAGCACAGGGTTTGGCTACACCTTC | CSASTGFGYTF
TRBJ2-3 | NA | TRBV11-3 | NA | TGTGCCAGCAGACAAGGAGGGCTCGGCGGCACAGATACGCAGTATTTT | CASRQGGLGGTDTQYF
TRBJ2-1 | NA | TRBV19 | TRBD1 | TGTGCCAGTACTCTCCCAGGGGACAGGGGGGTAAGTGAGCAGTTCTTC | CASTLPGDRGVSEQFF
TRBJ2-3 | NA | TRBV2 | TRBD2 | TGTGCCAGCAGGTCGTGGGTAGCGGGGGGGGAAAGCACAGATACGCAGTATTTT | CASRSWVAGGESTDTQYF
TRBJ1-1 | NA | TRBV7-2 | TRBD1 | TGTGCCAGCAGCAGCGGGACAGGGGACTCCATGAACACTGAAGCTTTCTTT | CASSSGTGDSMNTEAFF
TRBJ2-6 | once | TRBV5-1 | NA | TGCGCCAGCAGCTTGGTTCAGGGCTCTGGGGCCAACGTCCTGACTTTC | CASSLVQGSGANVLTF
TRBJ1-6 | once | TRBV28 | NA | TGTGCCAGCAATATCAGCGGGACTCAAGGGGGGAATTCACCCCTCCACTTT | CASNISGTQGGNSPLHF
TRBJ2-3 | once | TRBV12-5 | NA | TGTGCTAGTGGGCCCGAACGGCGGGGGCCGACAGATACGCAGTATTTT | CASGPERRGPTDTQYF
TRBJ1-2 | few | TRBV6-1 | NA | TGTGCCAGCACTAGAAAGCGGACAGCTGAGTTC | CASTRKRTAEF
TRBJ1-2 | NA | TRBV18 | NA | TGTGCCAGCTCACCCCGGGACAAGTTCCGAATTAACTATGGCTACACCTTC | CASSPRDKFRINYGYTF
TRBJ1-3 | NA | TRBV27 | NA | TGTGCCAGCAGTGGGCGCCCAGGGCTGAAAGGAGGAAACACCATATATTTT | CASSGRPGLKGGNTIYF
TRBJ1-1 | NA | TRBV11-2 | NA | TGTGCCAGCAGCCGAAACGGGGGGGGGATAAACACTGAAGCTTTCTTT | CASSRNGGGINTEAFF
TRBJ2-7 | NA | TRBV15 | TRBD1 | TGTGCCACCAGCAGAGTGGGACAGGTGTACGAGCAGTACTTC | CATSRVGQVYEQYF
TRBJ1-2 | NA | TRBV25-1 | NA | TGTGCCAGCAGACCACGGACAGCATATGGCTACACCTTC | CASRPRTAYGYTF
TRBJ1-2 | NA | TRBV5-8 | NA | TGTGCCAGCAGCTTGTTCCCGGGGGAGGCCGACTATGGCTACACCTTC | CASSLFPGEADYGYTF
TRBJ1-1 | NA | TRBV6-1 | NA | TGTGCCAGCAGGACACAGGGGAACACTGAAGCTTTCTTT | CASRTQGNTEAFF
TRBJ1-6 | NA | TRBV2 | NA | TGTGCCAGCAACACAACAGCCCCAGGGTTCGGTATGTCCCTCCACTTT | CASNTTAPGFGMSLHF
TRBJ1-1 | NA | TRBV5-4 | NA | TGTGCCAGCAGCTCCCGGCGCCGGGGGAGGTACAACACTGAAGCTTTCTTT | CASSSRRRGRYNTEAFF
TRBJ1-4 | NA | TRBV18 | NA | TGTGCCAGCTCACCCACCAGGGGTGGGGAAAAACTGTTTTTT | CASSPTRGGEKLFF
TRBJ1-2 | NA | TRBV7-9 | NA | TGTGCCAGCAGCTTGGGGGCAGAGGGCTACACCTTC | CASSLGAEGYTF
TRBJ1-6 | once | TRBV27 | NA | TGTGCCAGCATATCACTTCACTCCTATAATTCCCCCCTCCACTTT | CASISLHSYNSPLHF
TRBJ1-3 | few | TRBV7-8 | NA | TGTGCCAGCAGCCAAATGACCGTTGGCAGGTACTCTGGAAACACCATATATTTT | CASSQMTVGRYSGNTIYF
TRBJ2-1 | NA | TRBV5-1 | NA | TGCGCCAGCAGCCAGGGGATCCGGGTTCATGAGCAGTTCTTC | CASSQGIRVHEQFF